This TCR beta chain was recorded in a study of blood T cell repertoires in COVID-19. As for the study in general: Italy, Spain and the United States were the sources of the convalescent and acute COVID-19 samples. T cells, B-cell-depleted T cells, or PBMCs supplied cDNA or gDNA.

Original data processing: Using reference gene primer amplification, nucleated cell counts were estimated. Profiled with immunoSEQ multiplex PCR; TCRdb holds only in-frame clones, not every one. That table gives V, J and clone size, and the DNA gave D and trimming. Seen here are tens of thousands of clones, around 93% observed once, and the top ten hold approximately 2.2%. The sample holds one count of this clone. The trim removed 3 bases at V and 2 bases at J, leaving 6 bases unmatched. The CDR3 has 16 residues. Germline values: CDR1 SGDLS, CDR2 YYNGEE. Sequenced sample: peripheral blood. The chain recombines TRBV9 with TRBJ2-1; 9 nucleotides line up with TRBD1. The source is a human donor with active COVID-19. The donor label of this sample is uncertain. For the CDR3, the DNA is TGTGCCAGCAGCGGCCCGGGACAGGGCGCCTACAATGAGCAGTTCTTC. Its translation: CASSGPGQGAYNEQFF.